This T cell receptor beta chain comes out of a study of blood T cell repertoires in COVID-19. Study-level information: The analysed material was cDNA or gDNA that came from T cells, B-cell-depleted T cells, or PBMCs.

Produced via immunoSEQ multiplex PCR; TCRdb's table is partial and in-frame only. The top ten clones hold under 5% of a sample with about 260,000 clones, around 84% of them seen once. V was cut by 6 bases and J by 0 bases, with 9 bases left in between. The CDR3 contains 14 residues. Germline loops: CDR1 LNHNV, CDR2 YYDKDF (reference sequence). This receptor was identified in a man aged 60 to 69 with acute or convalescent COVID-19. J is TRBJ1-3 and V is TRBV15, with D perhaps TRBD1 (5 bases). Material: peripheral blood. In DNA, the CDR3 is TGTGCCACCAGGGCAGGGTTCTCTGGAAACACCATATATTTT. It yields the protein CATRAGFSGNTIYF.